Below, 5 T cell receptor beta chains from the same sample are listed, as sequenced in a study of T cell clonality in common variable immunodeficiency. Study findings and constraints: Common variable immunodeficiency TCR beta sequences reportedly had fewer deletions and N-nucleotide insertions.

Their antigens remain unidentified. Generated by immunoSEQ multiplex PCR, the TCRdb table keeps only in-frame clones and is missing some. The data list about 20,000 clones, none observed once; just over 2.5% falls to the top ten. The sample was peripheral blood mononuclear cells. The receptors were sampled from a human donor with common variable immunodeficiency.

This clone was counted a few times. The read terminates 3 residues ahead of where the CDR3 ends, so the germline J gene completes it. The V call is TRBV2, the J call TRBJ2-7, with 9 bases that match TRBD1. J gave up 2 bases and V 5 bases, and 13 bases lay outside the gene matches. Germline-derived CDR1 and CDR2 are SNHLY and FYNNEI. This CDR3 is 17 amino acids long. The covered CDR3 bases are TGTGCCAGCAGTAAAATTAGTGTAGGGACAGGGCCCTACGAG. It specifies CASSKISVGTGPYE. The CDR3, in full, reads CASSKISVGTGPYEQYF.

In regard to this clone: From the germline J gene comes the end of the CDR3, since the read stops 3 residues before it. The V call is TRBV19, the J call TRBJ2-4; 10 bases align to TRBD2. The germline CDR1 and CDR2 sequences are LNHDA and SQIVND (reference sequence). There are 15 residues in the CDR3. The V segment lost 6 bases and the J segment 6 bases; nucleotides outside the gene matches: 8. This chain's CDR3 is CASSHGRTSGNIQYF. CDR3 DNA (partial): TGTGCCAGTAGCCATGGCCGGACTAGCGGAAACATT.

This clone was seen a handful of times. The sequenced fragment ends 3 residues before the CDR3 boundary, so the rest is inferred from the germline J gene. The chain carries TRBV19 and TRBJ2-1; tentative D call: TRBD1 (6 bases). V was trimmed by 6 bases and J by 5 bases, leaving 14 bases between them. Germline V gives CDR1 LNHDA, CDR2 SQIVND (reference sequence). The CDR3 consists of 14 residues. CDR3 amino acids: CASSYNRADNEQFF. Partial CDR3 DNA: TGTGCCAGTAGCTATAACAGGGCTGACAATGAG.

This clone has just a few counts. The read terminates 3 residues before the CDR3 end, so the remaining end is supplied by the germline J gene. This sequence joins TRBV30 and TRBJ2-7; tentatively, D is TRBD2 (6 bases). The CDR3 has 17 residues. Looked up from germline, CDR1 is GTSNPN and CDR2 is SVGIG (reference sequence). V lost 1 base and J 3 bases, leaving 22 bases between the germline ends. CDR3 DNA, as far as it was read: TGTGCCTGGAGTGGCCCCGGGATCGGGACTGATTACTACGAG. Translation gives CAWSGPGIGTDYYE. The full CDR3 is CAWSGPGIGTDYYEQYF.

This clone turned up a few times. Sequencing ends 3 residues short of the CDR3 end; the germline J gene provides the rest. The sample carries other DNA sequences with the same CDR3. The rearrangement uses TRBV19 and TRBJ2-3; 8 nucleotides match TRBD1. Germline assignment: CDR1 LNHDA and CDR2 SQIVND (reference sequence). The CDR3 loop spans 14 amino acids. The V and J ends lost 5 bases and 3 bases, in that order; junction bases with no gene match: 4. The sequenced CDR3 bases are TGTGCCAGTAGTGCCCGACAGGGGACAGATACG. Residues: CASSARQGTDT. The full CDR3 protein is CASSARQGTDTQYF.